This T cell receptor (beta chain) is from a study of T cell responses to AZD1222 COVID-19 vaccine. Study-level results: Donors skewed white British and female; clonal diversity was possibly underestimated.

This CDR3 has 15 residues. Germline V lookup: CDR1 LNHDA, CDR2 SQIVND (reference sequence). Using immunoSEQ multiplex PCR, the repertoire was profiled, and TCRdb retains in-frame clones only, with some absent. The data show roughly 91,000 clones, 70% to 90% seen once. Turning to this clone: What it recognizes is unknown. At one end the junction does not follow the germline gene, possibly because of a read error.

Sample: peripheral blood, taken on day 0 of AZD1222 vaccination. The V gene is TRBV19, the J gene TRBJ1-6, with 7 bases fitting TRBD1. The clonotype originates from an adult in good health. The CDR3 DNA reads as TGTGCCAGTAGATCGACAGGGTCCTCTAATTCACCCCTCCACTTT. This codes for CASRSTGSSNSPLHF.